One sample yielded the 32 T cell receptor beta chains listed below, sequenced in a study of T cells after yellow fever vaccination. One entry per CDR3 protein results from TCRdb running MiXCR on the 5' RACE reads. The table has 620,000 or so distinct CDR3 sequences, about a sixth seen once; the top ten hold around 16%. Sequencing was performed on PBMCs, taken about 5 days after the first yellow fever vaccination. The source is a man aged 18 to 30 who received the YFV17D yellow fever vaccine.

The chain joins TRBV7-2 to TRBJ2-1; TRBD2 matches 7 bases. In germline, CDR1 is SGHTA, CDR2 FQGNSA. This CDR3 comprises 15 residues. V gave up 0 bases and J gave up 6 bases; unmatched junction bases: 5. CDR3 sequence reads: CASSLARSSGNEQFF. In DNA, the CDR3 is TGTGCCAGCAGCTTAGCGAGGTCTAGCGGCAATGAGCAGTTCTTC.

The V call is TRBV5-4, the J call TRBJ2-7, with a tentative D call TRBD2 (6 bases). The V end lost 3 bases, the J end lost 7 bases, and 17 bases lay between the germline ends. The CDR3 sequence is 14 residues long. The germline gives CDR1 SGHNT, CDR2 YYREEE (reference sequence). In DNA form, the CDR3 reads TGTGCCAGCAGCTACTCGGGACTCCTTAGGGAGCAGTACTTC. Amino acids: CASSYSGLLREQYF.

This chain links TRBV4-1 with TRBJ1-1; 7 positions agree with TRBD1. The CDR3 is made up of 14 amino acids. From germline, CDR1 is MGHRA and CDR2 YSYEKL. With 2 bases clipped from V and 3 bases from J, the junction kept 3 bases outside the gene matches. CDR3 loop: CASSQTGDHTEAFF. The CDR3 nucleotides read TGCGCCAGCAGCCAAACAGGGGATCACACTGAAGCTTTCTTT.

This clonotype was counted a few times. The chain couples TRBV12-3 or TRBV12-4 to TRBJ2-3; 10 bases fit TRBD1. Trimming removed 6 bases from V and 6 bases from J; junction bases left unmatched: 12. The length of the CDR3 is 16 residues. The CDR3 spells CASSPPGTGDQDTQYF. The CDR3 DNA reads as TGTGCCAGCAGCCCGCCCGGGACAGGGGATCAGGATACGCAGTATTTT.

The table lists this clonotype with a few counts. This chain uses TRBV27 with TRBJ2-5; 10 bases line up with TRBD2. CDR1 is MNHEY, CDR2 SMNVEV, per germline (reference sequence). This CDR3 is 14 amino acids long. Trimming cost V 4 bases and J 2 bases; bases outside gene matches: 1. Here the CDR3 reads CASSWTSGQETQYF. The CDR3 DNA follows: TGTGCCAGCAGTTGGACTAGCGGACAAGAGACCCAGTACTTC.

This clonotype was found a few times. The V and J genes are TRBV20-1 and TRBJ1-1; D unclear. The CDR3 is 14 amino acids. V gave up 7 bases and J gave up 6 bases, with 21 bases separating them. Germline CDR1 is DFQATT and CDR2 is SNEGSKA (reference sequence). CDR3 protein: CSVSRFPLRPEAFF. Here the CDR3 DNA reads TGCAGTGTTTCCCGTTTTCCCCTTAGACCTGAAGCTTTCTTT.

The chain recombines TRBV5-1 with TRBJ2-7; 10 nucleotides match TRBD1. From germline, CDR1 is SGHRS and CDR2 YFSETQ. This CDR3 has 14 residues. Losses at the gene ends were 0 bases for V and 5 bases for J; bases not matched to a gene: 2. CDR3 protein: CASSLGQGADEQYF. For the CDR3, the DNA is TGCGCCAGCAGCTTGGGACAGGGGGCCGACGAGCAGTACTTC.

This clonotype was seen only a few times. V and J are TRBV10-1 and TRBJ2-5; no reliable D call. This CDR3 comprises 14 residues. V gave up 3 bases and J gave up 1 base, with 9 bases separating them. Germline-derived CDR1 and CDR2 are WNHNN and SYGVQD (reference sequence). CDR3 coding DNA: TGCGCCAGCAGTGATTCTACACCCCAAGAGACCCAGTACTTC. This encodes CASSDSTPQETQYF.

The rearrangement uses TRBV5-5 and TRBJ2-7; 7 bases agree with TRBD1. V shed 4 bases, J shed 7 bases, and the junction held 14 bases outside the gene matches. The germline V gene encodes CDR1 SGHKS and CDR2 YYEKEE (reference sequence). This CDR3 region has 15 residues. Here the CDR3 reads CASSPGAGGSREQYF. The CDR3 DNA follows: TGTGCCAGCAGCCCCGGGGCAGGGGGTTCGCGTGAGCAGTACTTC.

This clonotype was seen more than once but under ten times. The chain has TRBV6-5 and TRBJ2-1; 9 positions agree with TRBD2. Germline V gene sequence: CDR1 MNHEY, CDR2 SVGAGI. The length of the CDR3 is 15 residues. After removal of 3 bases from V and 6 bases from J, the junction contained 6 bases not matched to a gene. CDR3 loop: CASSYAGGAFNEQFF. In DNA form, the CDR3 reads TGTGCCAGCAGTTATGCGGGGGGGGCCTTCAATGAGCAGTTCTTC.

V and J are TRBV12-3 or TRBV12-4 and TRBJ2-7; D possibly corresponds to TRBD2 (6 bases). Trimming shortened V by 1 base and J by 2 bases, and 9 bases separated the two germline ends. This CDR3 is built from 14 residues. In nucleotides, the CDR3 is TGTGCCAGCAGTTTAGGGGACTTGACCTACGAGCAGTACTTC. Translated, it gives CASSLGDLTYEQYF.

This clonotype was seen many times. The CDR3 region is CASSSTGYSNQPQHF. CDR3 nucleotides: TGTGCCAGCAGCTCGACAGGGTATAGCAATCAGCCCCAGCATTTT. This chain connects TRBV12-3 or TRBV12-4 to TRBJ1-5; TRBD1 agrees at 7 bases. The CDR3 sequence is 15 residues long. With 6 bases clipped from V and 0 bases from J, the junction kept 5 bases outside the gene matches.

This clonotype has at least ten counts. The rearrangement joins TRBV18 to TRBJ2-4; D might be TRBD1 (6 bases). V lost 0 bases and J lost 3, with 18 bases in between. Germline V gene sequence: CDR1 KGHSH, CDR2 LQKENI. The CDR3 loop spans 18 amino acids. In nucleotides, the CDR3 is TGTGCCAGCTCACCACCGGAGTGGCAGGGGTTAGGCAAAAACATTCAGTACTTC. This codes for CASSPPEWQGLGKNIQYF.

This clonotype was counted a few times. The V call is TRBV12-3 or TRBV12-4, the J call TRBJ1-6, with a weak D call TRBD1 (5 bases). With 3 bases removed from V and 8 bases from J, the gap between germline ends came to 17 bases. This CDR3 spans 16 amino acids. As DNA, the CDR3 is TGTGCCAGCAGTTTGTGGGGGGGAAGTATTGATTCACCCCTCCACTTT. The encoded protein is CASSLWGGSIDSPLHF.

This clonotype was counted a single time. This chain uses TRBV7-2 with TRBJ2-5, with unresolved D. Germline V gives CDR1 SGHTA, CDR2 FQGNSA. Trimming took 5 bases from V and 5 from J, leaving 21 bases between them. This CDR3 comprises 16 residues. The DNA for the CDR3 is TGTGCCAGCAGCGCCTACCCAGCCTTTGGACCGGAGACCCAGTACTTC. This sequence encodes CASSAYPAFGPETQYF.

This clonotype came up many times. The rearrangement uses TRBV4-1 and TRBJ1-2, with D possibly TRBD1 on 5 matching bases. Germline CDR1 is MGHRA and CDR2 is YSYEKL. The V gene lost 0 bases and the J gene lost 4 bases, with 12 bases spanning the gap. This CDR3 region has 15 residues. The CDR3 spells CASSQDGGVGYGYTF. The CDR3 DNA reads TGCGCCAGCAGCCAAGACGGGGGTGTGGGCTATGGCTACACCTTC.

This chain connects TRBV2 to TRBJ2-7; the D gene is possibly TRBD1 (5 bases). The V end was cut by 1 base, the J end by 2 bases, with 9 bases between. CDR1 SNHLY and CDR2 FYNNEI come from the germline V gene. The CDR3 consists of 14 residues. CDR3 sequence (DNA): TGTGCCAGCAGTGAAGGGACAAGGGCCTACGAGCAGTACGTC. Its translation: CASSEGTRAYEQYV.

This clonotype was observed a handful of times. This chain joins TRBV3-1 and TRBJ2-1; 8 nucleotides line up with TRBD2. The J segment lost 4 bases and the V segment lost 0 bases, leaving 2 bases of the junction unmatched. Germline lookup yields CDR1 LGHDT and CDR2 YNNKEL (reference sequence). The CDR3 has 15 amino acids. This CDR3 is CASSQDSGDYNEQFF. CDR3 nucleotides: TGTGCCAGCAGCCAAGATAGCGGGGATTACAATGAGCAGTTCTTC.

This chain links TRBV6-5 with TRBJ2-6; 7 bases align to TRBD1. The CDR3 runs 17 residues. The V gene end was trimmed by 1 base and the J gene end by 3 bases; junction bases not matched to a gene: 6. CDR1 MNHEY and CDR2 SVGAGI come from the germline V gene. DNA for the CDR3: TGTGCCAGCAGTTACTACAACAGGGGAAATGGGGCCAACGTCCTGACTTTC. Protein product: CASSYYNRGNGANVLTF.

This clonotype was recorded at least ten times. The rearrangement links TRBV7-9 to TRBJ2-3; D remains ambiguous. Per the germline V gene, CDR1 is SEHNR and CDR2 is FQNEAQ (reference sequence). V lost 3 bases and J 2 bases, leaving 3 bases between the germline ends. The CDR3 has 12 amino acids. The CDR3 sequence is CASSLLTDTQYF. CDR3 nucleotide sequence: TGTGCCAGCAGCTTGCTCACAGATACGCAGTATTTT.

The chain is built from TRBV5-1 and TRBJ1-2; D is possibly TRBD1 (5 bases). Germline V gene lookup returns CDR1 SGHRS and CDR2 YFSETQ. The CDR3 has 14 amino acids. V was pared by 5 bases and J by 6 bases, with 17 bases between. The CDR3 DNA is TGCGCCAGCAGGGCGCAGGGAGGGGTCGATGGCTACACCTTC. It encodes CASRAQGGVDGYTF.

This clonotype was recorded a few times. CDR3 nucleotide sequence: TGTGCCAGCAGTCCCCTCAGGGGAGCAAGGACAGATACGCAGTATTTT. Its translation is CASSPLRGARTDTQYF. The chain carries TRBV27 and TRBJ2-3, with D possibly TRBD1 on 6 matching bases. The CDR3 extends over 16 amino acids. Germline V gene data show CDR1 as MNHEY and CDR2 as SMNVEV (reference sequence). Trimming took off 5 bases at V and 3 bases at J, with 18 bases between the two ends.

This rearrangement joins TRBV9 to TRBJ1-1; the match to TRBD1 covers 12 bases. J was trimmed by 1 base and V by 0 bases; bases with no gene match: 10. This CDR3 comprises 19 residues. CDR1 and CDR2 from the germline V gene are SGDLS and YYNGEE. CDR3 sequence (DNA): TGTGCCAGCAGCGTAGAGAGAAGGGACAGGGGGCACGCGAACACTGAAGCTTTCTTT. This translates into CASSVERRDRGHANTEAFF.

The rearrangement uses TRBV5-1 and TRBJ1-4, with D possibly matching TRBD1 (5 bases). V was shortened by 2 bases and J by 3 bases, with 8 bases between the two germline ends. From germline, CDR1 is SGHRS and CDR2 YFSETQ. The CDR3 sequence is 14 residues long. CDR3 amino acids: CASSLQVANEKLFF. The CDR3 coding sequence is TGCGCCAGCAGCTTACAGGTCGCTAATGAAAAACTGTTTTTT.

This clonotype came up many times. The chain is built from TRBV28 and TRBJ1-2; D is unresolved. This CDR3 comprises 13 residues. The germline V gene has CDR1 MDHEN and CDR2 SYDVKM. Trimming shortened V by 1 base and J by 6 bases, and 9 bases separated the two germline ends. The CDR3 region is CASSLSNADGYTF. The CDR3 DNA follows: TGTGCCAGCAGTTTATCGAATGCGGATGGCTACACCTTC.

The chain joins TRBV4-1 to TRBJ1-6, with 7 bases that match TRBD1. The CDR3 covers 21 residues. Germline-derived CDR1 and CDR2 are MGHRA and YSYEKL. Losses at the gene ends were 2 bases for V and 4 bases for J; bases not matched to a gene: 20. In nucleotides, the CDR3 is TGCGCCAGCAGCCAAATTCCGGCCGGGACAGCTGATTCTCCGTATAATTCACCCCTCCACTTT. Translating it yields CASSQIPAGTADSPYNSPLHF.

CDR3 coding DNA: TGTGCCAGCAGCTTAAGCGGGGGCTCCTACGAGCAGTACTTC. Protein sequence: CASSLSGGSYEQYF. This chain joins TRBV7-9 and TRBJ2-7; 8 bases are shared with TRBD2. V lost 2 bases, J lost 0 bases, and 0 bases stayed unmatched. CDR1 is SEHNR and CDR2 is FQNEAQ in the germline V gene (reference sequence). The CDR3 totals 14 residues.

The V call is TRBV6-1, the J call TRBJ2-7; weak D call: TRBD1 (5 bases). V gave up 6 bases and J gave up 6 bases, with 21 bases separating them. There are 15 residues in the CDR3. Germline V gene sequence: CDR1 MNHNS, CDR2 SASEGT. In DNA, the CDR3 is TGTGCCAGCAGCCGCGCCGCCCAGGGCACCGGCGAGCAGTACTTC. It is translated as CASSRAAQGTGEQYF.

The rearrangement uses TRBV27 and TRBJ2-7; D gene uncertain. Trimming stripped 4 bases from V and 2 bases from J, with 9 bases between. The CDR3 runs to 13 residues. CDR1 and CDR2 from the germline V gene are MNHEY and SMNVEV (reference sequence). This CDR3 reads CASSYYRTYEQYF. CDR3 nucleotide sequence: TGTGCCAGCAGTTATTACAGAACCTACGAGCAGTACTTC.

V is TRBV6-5 and J is TRBJ2-1, with TRBD1 identical over 10 bases. The CDR3 consists of 15 residues. V lost 2 bases and J lost 9; bases outside the gene matches: 7. Germline V lookup: CDR1 MNHEY, CDR2 SVGAGI. The CDR3: CASSYGTGVIREQFF. DNA of the CDR3: TGTGCCAGCAGTTACGGGACAGGGGTGATTCGTGAGCAGTTCTTC.

This clonotype has more than one count but fewer than ten. The V and J genes are TRBV5-1 and TRBJ1-1; D call uncertain. Trimming pared 0 bases from V and 1 base from J, leaving 13 bases between. In germline, CDR1 is SGHRS, CDR2 YFSETQ. The CDR3 consists of 16 residues. For the CDR3, the DNA is TGCGCCAGCAGCTTGGGCCCAACCCACACGAACACTGAAGCTTTCTTT. This translates into CASSLGPTHTNTEAFF. Full variable domain (missing parts from reference TRBV5-1 and TRBJ1-1): KAGVTQTPRYLIKTRGQQVTLSCSPISGHRSVSWYQQTPGQGLQFLFEYFSETQRNKGNFPGRFSGRQFSNSRSEMNVSTLELGDSALYLCASSLGPTHTNTEAFFGQGTRLTVV.

The chain couples TRBV7-9 to TRBJ2-3, with D maybe TRBD2 (5 bases). Germline values: CDR1 SEHNR, CDR2 FQNEAQ (reference sequence). The CDR3 has 12 amino acids. Trimming pared 8 bases from V and 3 bases from J, leaving 9 bases between. CDR3 sequence: CASETGTDTQYF. The CDR3 bases are TGTGCCAGCGAGACGGGAACAGATACGCAGTATTTT.